Below, 18 T cell receptor beta chains from the same sample are listed, as sequenced in a study of Ad26.COV2.S vaccination and SARS-CoV-2 variants. The treatment was: some 19 received Ad26.COV2.S at low or high dose, single or two shots; roughly 5 received placebo; per-sample allocation not given. The investigators took samples on day 63 after the first vaccine or placebo injection. Produced via immunoSEQ multiplex PCR; TCRdb's table is partial and in-frame only. The repertoire includes about 390,000 clones, about 90% of them detected once, and around 1.8% sits in the top ten. The source was peripheral blood, collected in a trial of Ad26.COV2.S vaccine versus placebo. Every receptor here comes from a person aged 18-60 years who received the Ad26.COV2.S COVID-19 vaccine or a placebo.

This chain links TRBV5-4 with TRBJ1-2; weak D call: TRBD1 (6 bases). The CDR3 covers 16 residues. The germline CDR1 and CDR2 sequences are SGHNT and YYREEE (reference sequence). V shed 1 base and J shed 1 base, with 14 bases lying between them. The CDR3 loop reads CASSLYLGGHNYGYTF. CDR3 nucleotides: TGTGCCAGCAGCTTGTATCTGGGGGGGCATAACTATGGCTACACCTTC.

The chain recombines TRBV4-3 with TRBJ1-1, with 8 bases that match TRBD1. Losses at the gene ends were 3 bases for V and 5 bases for J; bases not matched to a gene: 17. CDR1 and CDR2 from the germline V gene are LGHNA and YSLEER. This CDR3 is 18 amino acids long. This CDR3 reads CASSHETSPSTGETEAFF. CDR3 nucleotides: TGCGCCAGCAGCCACGAGACCTCCCCTTCGACAGGGGAGACTGAAGCTTTCTTT.

The chain has TRBV3-1 (or the pseudogene TRBV3-2) and TRBJ2-2, with D perhaps TRBD2 (5 bases). The CDR3 consists of 16 residues. Trimming stripped 1 base from V and 7 bases from J, with 16 bases between. Germline V CDR1 and CDR2: LGHDT, YNNKEL (reference sequence). Here the CDR3 DNA reads TGTGCCAGCAGCCAAGCTGCGGTGAGACGGGGCGGGGAGCTGTTTTTT. This encodes CASSQAAVRRGGELFF.

The gene calls are TRBV27 and TRBJ1-1; the match to TRBD1 covers 7 bases. V was pared by 6 bases and J by 1 base, with 5 bases of the junction left unmatched. The CDR3 consists of 14 residues. The germline V gene has CDR1 MNHEY and CDR2 SMNVEV (reference sequence). This CDR3 reads CASSLRQGNTEAFF. The CDR3 nucleotides read TGTGCCAGCAGCTTAAGACAGGGGAACACTGAAGCTTTCTTT.

The chain has TRBV3-1 (or the pseudogene TRBV3-2) and TRBJ1-3; weak D call: TRBD1 (5 bases). Deletions cut 5 bases from V and 2 bases from J, with 22 bases between. Germline V lookup: CDR1 LGHDT, CDR2 YNNKEL (reference sequence). The CDR3 is made up of 18 amino acids. The CDR3 region has the DNA TGTGCCAGCAGCGTCCGGACGTGGGGCGAGATCCCTGGAAACACCATATATTTT. Residues: CASSVRTWGEIPGNTIYF.

The genes are TRBV4-3 and TRBJ2-3, with D perhaps TRBD1 (6 bases). The CDR3 covers 19 residues. Germline V gene sequence: CDR1 LGHNA, CDR2 YSLEER. V dropped 0 bases and J dropped 2 bases, with 21 bases sitting between them. This CDR3 is CASSQDQELRGYSTDTQYF. As DNA, the CDR3 is TGCGCCAGCAGCCAAGATCAGGAGCTTAGGGGGTATTCCACAGATACGCAGTATTTT.

The chain combines TRBV28 with TRBJ1-4, with a tentative D call TRBD1 (6 bases). The V and J ends lost 5 bases and 9 bases respectively, with 22 bases between them. This CDR3 is built from 16 residues. Looked up from germline, CDR1 is MDHEN and CDR2 is SYDVKM. The CDR3 nucleotides are TGTGCCAGCAGTCCACCACCGGGACAAGAAATGAAAAAACTGTTTTTT. This encodes CASSPPPGQEMKKLFF.

This sequence joins TRBV7-9 and TRBJ2-3, with D possibly being TRBD2 (6 bases). Germline V CDR1 and CDR2: SEHNR, FQNEAQ (reference sequence). V shed 0 bases and J shed 2 bases, with 15 bases lying between them. This CDR3 has 17 amino acids. The CDR3 DNA reads TGTGCCAGCAGCTTAGCGCGTTTGCGGGATGACACAGATACGCAGTATTTT. This translates into CASSLARLRDDTDTQYF.

This chain uses TRBV4-1 with TRBJ2-3; 11 nucleotides line up with TRBD2. J was trimmed by 6 bases and V by 1 base; bases with no gene match: 9. This CDR3 contains 17 residues. CDR1 and CDR2 (germline): MGHRA, YSYEKL. The CDR3 loop reads CASSQAPGSSGGDTQYF. The CDR3 DNA reads as TGCGCCAGCAGCCAAGCGCCTGGGTCTAGCGGGGGGGATACGCAGTATTTT.

The rearrangement links TRBV7-7 to TRBJ2-2, with no clear D. The CDR3 is 19 amino acids. The ends were cut back, 4 bases at V and 3 bases at J, with 24 bases in the middle. Per germline, CDR1 SSHAT and CDR2 FNYEAQ (reference sequence). The CDR3 sequence is CASSSPPQPVQGHTGELFF. CDR3 in DNA: TGTGCCAGCAGCTCCCCCCCCCAACCGGTACAAGGGCACACCGGGGAGCTGTTTTTT. Full variable domain (remainder filled in from reference TRBV7-7 and TRBJ2-2): GAGVSQSPRYKVTKRGQDVTLRCDPISSHATLYWYQQALGQGPEFLTYFNYEAQPDKSGLPSDRFSAERPEGSISTLTIQRTEQRDSAMYRCASSSPPQPVQGHTGELFFGEGSRLTVL.

The rearrangement joins TRBV28 to TRBJ1-2; D is undetermined. Looked up from germline, CDR1 is MDHEN and CDR2 is SYDVKM. The CDR3 loop spans 13 amino acids. Trimming left V 4 bases short and J 3 bases short, with 9 bases between. The CDR3 nucleotides read TGTGCCAGCAGTTACCCTCAGCACTATGGCTACACCTTC. Amino acid sequence: CASSYPQHYGYTF.

V usage is TRBV6-5 and J usage is TRBJ2-3, with D possibly matching TRBD1 (6 bases). This CDR3 contains 14 residues. V was clipped by 2 bases and J by 4 bases, with 10 bases between them. Per the germline V gene, CDR1 is MNHEY and CDR2 is SVGAGI. CDR3 sequence (DNA): TGTGCCAGCAGTTACGGGGGCAGGGCAGATACGCAGTATTTT. Protein product: CASSYGGRADTQYF.

This CDR3 is CASSHSHTDTQYF. The CDR3 DNA sequence: TGCGCCAGCAGCCATAGTCACACCGATACGCAGTATTTT. This chain uses TRBV4-3 with TRBJ2-3; D not certain. CDR1 is LGHNA and CDR2 is YSLEER in the germline V gene. The CDR3 runs to 13 residues. V was clipped by 3 bases and J by 6 bases, with 10 bases between them.

V and J are TRBV7-2 and TRBJ1-6; D unclear. The CDR3 is made up of 13 amino acids. V was trimmed by 6 bases and J by 8 bases, leaving 11 bases between them. Germline CDR1 reads SGHTA; CDR2 reads FQGNSA. This chain's CDR3 is CASSMSAYSPLHF. Here the CDR3 DNA reads TGTGCCAGCAGTATGTCCGCCTATTCACCCCTCCACTTT.

This sequence joins TRBV6-2 or TRBV6-3 and TRBJ2-2, with TRBD2 as a possible D gene (5 bases). In germline, CDR1 is MNHEY, CDR2 SVGEGT. This CDR3 has 15 amino acids. Trimming removed 2 bases at V and 3 bases at J, with 10 bases between. The CDR3 reads CASSYEGFDTGELFF. The CDR3 DNA reads as TGTGCCAGCAGTTACGAGGGATTTGACACCGGGGAGCTGTTTTTT.

V and J are TRBV28 and TRBJ1-3; no definite D call. The ends were cut back, 3 bases at V and 7 bases at J, with 13 bases in the middle. The CDR3 is made up of 14 amino acids. Per germline, CDR1 MDHEN and CDR2 SYDVKM. The CDR3 region has the DNA TGTGCCAGCAGTTTGATGGGGTTAAGGAACACCATATATTTT. It codes for CASSLMGLRNTIYF.

In its sample, this clone was seen once. The rearrangement links TRBV5-1 to TRBJ2-2, with D perhaps TRBD1 (6 bases). Looked up from germline, CDR1 is SGHRS and CDR2 is YFSETQ. V was trimmed by 4 bases and J by 7 bases, leaving 14 bases between them. The CDR3 length is 14 residues. The CDR3 reads CASSLNRGGGELFF. For the CDR3, the DNA is TGCGCCAGCAGCCTAAACCGAGGGGGCGGGGAGCTGTTTTTT.

The J gene is TRBJ1-2, the V gene TRBV7-2; 9 bases agree with TRBD1. Per germline, CDR1 SGHTA and CDR2 FQGNSA. The CDR3 totals 13 residues. V gave up 5 bases and J gave up 8 bases; unmatched junction bases: 6. The chain's CDR3 is CASSERTGDGYTF. The CDR3 nucleotides read TGTGCCAGCAGCGAACGGACAGGGGACGGCTACACCTTC.